The sequence of this T cell receptor beta chain was determined in a study of control samples from healthy donors and cancer patients. This CDR3 is 16 amino acids long. Germline CDR1 reads ENHRY; CDR2 reads SYGVKD. V shed 3 bases and J shed 0 bases, with 14 bases lying between them. The data were produced by immunoSEQ multiplex PCR, yet TCRdb's version contains in-frame clones alone and is incomplete. Found here are about 150,000 clones, around 92% of them singletons; the top ten hold just over 2%. The sample taken for sequencing was blood. The chain has TRBV10-3 and TRBJ1-2; the D gene is possibly TRBD1 (5 bases). The TCR originated in a middle-aged woman in good health. DNA for the CDR3: TGTGCCATCAGTGACCGCCTTCAACAGGCTAACTATGGCTACACCTTC. This sequence encodes CAISDRLQQANYGYTF.